This TCR beta chain was identified in a study of blood T cell repertoires in COVID-19. Turning to the study itself: Sample material is recorded as cDNA or gDNA derived from T cells, B-cell-depleted T cells, or PBMCs.

Seattle cases were enrolled at active infection and followed longitudinally. Sequenced by immunoSEQ multiplex PCR; TCRdb stores in-frame clones only, minus some. The sample consists of hundreds of thousands of clones, nearly 90% of them appearing once. The length of the CDR3 is 15 residues. Germline V gene data show CDR1 as SGHTA and CDR2 as FQGNSA. V was pared by 1 base and J by 4 bases, with 4 bases of the junction left unmatched. Material for sequencing was peripheral blood. The TCR comes from a woman aged 25 to 39 with COVID-19, enrolled during active disease. The chain combines TRBV7-2 with TRBJ1-2; 9 bases map to TRBD1. DNA for the CDR3: TGTGCCAGCAGCTTAGTCGGGACAGGGAGCTATGGCTACACCTTC. Encoded protein: CASSLVGTGSYGYTF.